The T cell receptor beta chain described here comes from a study of blood T cell dynamics during melanoma immunotherapy. Study summary: Patients with metastatic melanoma got pembrolizumab or nivolumab-ipilimumab as first-line care. The study's findings and limits: Clones driving repertoire changes may be melanoma-specific or general immune activation.

The CDR3 is made up of 15 amino acids. V lost 4 bases to trimming and J lost 0 bases, with 11 bases between them. Looked up from germline, CDR1 is SGHAT and CDR2 is FQNNGV. Profiled with immunoSEQ multiplex PCR; TCRdb holds only in-frame clones, not every one. The repertoire holds 15,000 or so clones, 87% seen once, with approximately 8% in the top ten. Only one count was recorded for this clone. Its antigen is currently unknown. The time point is: week 3, after first cycle of checkpoint inhibitor. Prior systemic cancer therapy, immunosuppressant use and other active malignancies excluded patients. This chain connects TRBV11-2 to TRBJ2-3; no clear D gene. This sequence was found in a human donor with melanoma. This specimen was blood, taken from a patient treated with checkpoint blockade. The CDR3 region is CASSSLVTSTDTQYF. In DNA, the CDR3 is TGTGCCAGCAGCTCCCTAGTCACTAGCACAGATACGCAGTATTTT.